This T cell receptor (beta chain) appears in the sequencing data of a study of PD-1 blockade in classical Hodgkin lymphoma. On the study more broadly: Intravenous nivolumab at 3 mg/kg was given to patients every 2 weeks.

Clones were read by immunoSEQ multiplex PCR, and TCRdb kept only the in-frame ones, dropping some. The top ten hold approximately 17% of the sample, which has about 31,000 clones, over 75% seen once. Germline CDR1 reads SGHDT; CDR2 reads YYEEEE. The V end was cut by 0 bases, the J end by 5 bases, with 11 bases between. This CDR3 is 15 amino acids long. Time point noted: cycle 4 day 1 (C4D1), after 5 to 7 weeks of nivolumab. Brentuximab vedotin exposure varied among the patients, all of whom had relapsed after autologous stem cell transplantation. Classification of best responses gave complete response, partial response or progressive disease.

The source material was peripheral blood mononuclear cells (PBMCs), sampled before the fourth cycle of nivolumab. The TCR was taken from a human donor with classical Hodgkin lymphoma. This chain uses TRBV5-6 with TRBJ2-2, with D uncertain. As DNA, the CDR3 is TGTGCCAGCAGCTTGGGTGGGGTCGGGACCGGGGAGCTGTTTTTT. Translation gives CASSLGGVGTGELFF.